The following is a T cell receptor beta chain sequence with its context. Its antigen remains unidentified. Libraries were prepared by immunoSEQ multiplex PCR; TCRdb keeps only in-frame clonotypes and omits some of them. The sample includes 1,500,000 or so clones, approximately 98.5% of them seen just once. This record belongs to a study of shared clonotypes between healthy human individuals. Study findings and constraints: An effect of sequencing depth on clonotype sharing among donors was expected.

The source of this sequence is a man between 25 and 39 years old in good health. The sequenced material came from naive CD4+ T cells sorted from blood. Subset: CD45RA+ positively selected.

The CDR3, as DNA: TGTGCCAGTAGTCGAAACCCGGGTCAAGAGACCCAGTACTTC. Translated, it gives CASSRNPGQETQYF. The chain carries TRBV19 and TRBJ2-5; no reliable D call. V dropped 5 bases and J dropped 2 bases, with 12 bases sitting between them. This CDR3 region has 14 residues. From germline, CDR1 is LNHDA and CDR2 SQIVND (reference sequence).